This TCR beta chain was sequenced in a study of neoadjuvant anti-PD-1 for oral cavity cancer. On the study more broadly: Nivolumab at 3 mg/kg was mostly given biweekly, three to four doses, pre-surgery. Non-progressing patients received a fourth nivolumab dose near day 43, then surgery on days 50-56.

Findings and caveats of the study: TCR analyses covered only a few patients per response group.

The CDR3 runs to 12 residues. V was pared by 1 base and J by 12 bases, with 5 bases of the junction left unmatched. The germline V gene encodes CDR1 LGHNA and CDR2 YSLEER. Concerning this clone: What it binds is not known.

PBMC libraries mostly used around 500 ng of input genomic DNA, with six replicates per sample. Using immunoSEQ multiplex PCR, the repertoire was profiled, and TCRdb retains in-frame clones only, with some absent. Among approximately 37,000 clones, about 87% were seen once, and the ten largest hold approximately 3.7%. The chain recombines TRBV4-3 with TRBJ2-7; 8 nucleotides match TRBD1. The source is a person aged 35 to 85 with oral cavity squamous cell carcinoma. Sequencing was performed on PBMCs, taken before nivolumab (anti-PD-1) treatment. The CDR3 here is CASSQARDRLYF. In DNA, the CDR3 is TGCGCCAGCAGCCAAGCCCGGGACAGGCTGTACTTC.